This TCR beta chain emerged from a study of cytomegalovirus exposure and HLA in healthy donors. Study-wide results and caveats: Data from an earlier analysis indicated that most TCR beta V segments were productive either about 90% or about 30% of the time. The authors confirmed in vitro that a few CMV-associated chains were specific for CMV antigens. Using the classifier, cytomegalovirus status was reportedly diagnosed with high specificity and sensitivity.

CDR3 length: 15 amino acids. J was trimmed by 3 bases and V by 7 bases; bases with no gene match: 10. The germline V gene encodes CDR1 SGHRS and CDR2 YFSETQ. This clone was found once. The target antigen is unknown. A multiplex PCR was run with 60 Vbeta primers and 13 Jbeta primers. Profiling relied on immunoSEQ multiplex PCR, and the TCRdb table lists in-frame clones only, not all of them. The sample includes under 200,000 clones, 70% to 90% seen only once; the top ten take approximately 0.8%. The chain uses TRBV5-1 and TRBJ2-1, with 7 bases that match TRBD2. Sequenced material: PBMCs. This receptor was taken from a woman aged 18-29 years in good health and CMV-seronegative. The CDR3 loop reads CASGEGGRNYNEQFF. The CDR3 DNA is TGCGCCAGCGGGGAGGGCGGGCGAAACTACAATGAGCAGTTCTTC.